This T cell receptor (beta chain) was identified during a study of Graves' ophthalmopathy and Graves' hyperthyroidism. About the research overall: Peripheral blood samples were taken at initial diagnosis, before any treatment. Overall study results and limits: Blood also contained most of the expanded thyroid clonotypes above 0.001 frequency.

At least ten counts were recorded for this clonotype. The antigen remains undetermined. CDR3 regions of TCR beta were amplified from RNA transcripts. HTBI primers were used in a first-round RT-PCR, which preceded a second-round multiplex PCR. TCRdb reanalysed the multiplex PCR reads using MiXCR and keeps one entry per CDR3 protein. Here the sample spans hundreds of thousands of distinct CDR3 sequences, around 21% being singletons. In germline, CDR1 is SGHNT, CDR2 YYREEE (reference sequence). The CDR3 is made up of 15 amino acids. Unmatched junction bases numbered 7, after V lost 4 bases and J lost 1 base. Patients in the hyperthyroidism group, adults aged 18 to 65, were newly diagnosed, under 2 months' duration.

This clonotype was obtained from a woman between 18 and 30 years old with stable Graves' hyperthyroidism. The J gene is TRBJ1-1, the V gene TRBV5-4; 7 positions match TRBD1. The specimen was peripheral blood. The DNA for the CDR3 is TGTGCCAGCAGCAGTAGACAGGGATCGAACACTGAAGCTTTCTTT. It yields the protein CASSSRQGSNTEAFF. Full variable domain (outside the CDR3, taken from reference TRBV5-4 and TRBJ1-1): ETGVTQSPTHLIKTRGQQVTLRCSSQSGHNTVSWYQQALGQGPQFIFQYYREEENGRGNFPPRFSGLQFPNYSSELNVNALELDDSALYLCASSSRQGSNTEAFFGQGTRLTVV.